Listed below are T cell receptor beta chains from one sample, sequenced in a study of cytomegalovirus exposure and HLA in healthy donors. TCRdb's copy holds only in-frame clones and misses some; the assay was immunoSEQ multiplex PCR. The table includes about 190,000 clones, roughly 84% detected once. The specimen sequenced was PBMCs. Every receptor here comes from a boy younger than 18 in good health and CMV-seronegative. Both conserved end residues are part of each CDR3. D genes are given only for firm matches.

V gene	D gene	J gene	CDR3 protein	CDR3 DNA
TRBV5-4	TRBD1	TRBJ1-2	CASSSRDRGYGYTF	TGTGCCAGCAGCTCGCGGGACAGGGGTTATGGCTACACCTTC
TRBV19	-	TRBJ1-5	CASSKDTGPQEPQHF	TGTGCCAGTAGTAAAGATACAGGGCCCCAGGAGCCCCAGCATTTT
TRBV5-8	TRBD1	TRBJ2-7	CASSADRASYEQYF	TGTGCCAGCAGCGCGGACAGGGCATCGTACGAGCAGTACTTC
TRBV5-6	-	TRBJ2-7	CASSPQLAGITTSYEQYF	TGTGCCAGCAGTCCCCAGCTGGCCGGGATCACAACCTCCTACGAGCAGTACTTC
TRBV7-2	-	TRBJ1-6	CASSSGQSSYNSPLHF	TGTGCCAGCAGCTCAGGACAGAGCTCCTATAATTCACCCCTCCACTTT
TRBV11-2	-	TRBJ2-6	CASSSHAGSGANVLTF	TGTGCCAGCAGCTCCCACGCAGGGTCTGGGGCCAACGTCCTGACTTTC
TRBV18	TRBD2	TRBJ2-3	CASSPEPGLAEYF	TGTGCCAGCTCACCCGAACCGGGACTAGCGGAGTATTTT
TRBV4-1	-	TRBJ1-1	CASSQETGRNTEAFF	TGCGCCAGCAGCCAGGAAACAGGTAGGAACACTGAAGCTTTCTTT
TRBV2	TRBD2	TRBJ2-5	CASRQTGLAGRQETQYF	TGTGCCAGCAGACAGACGGGGCTAGCGGGCAGGCAAGAGACCCAGTACTTC
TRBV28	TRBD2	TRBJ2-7	CASSQVFSGSPYEQYF	TGTGCCAGCAGCCAAGTATTTAGCGGGAGCCCCTACGAGCAGTACTTC
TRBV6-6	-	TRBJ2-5	CASSYPQAGRAETQYF	TGTGCCAGCAGTTACCCCCAAGCGGGCCGGGCAGAGACCCAGTACTTC
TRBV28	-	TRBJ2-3	CASSFYSGQSTDTQYF	TGTGCCAGCAGTTTTTACAGCGGGCAGAGCACAGATACGCAGTATTTT
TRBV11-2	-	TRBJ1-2	CASSLADYGYTF	TGTGCCAGCAGCTTAGCTGACTATGGCTACACCTTC
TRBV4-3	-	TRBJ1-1	CASSQEDTMTEAFF	TGCGCCAGCAGCCAAGAAGACACGATGACTGAAGCTTTCTTT
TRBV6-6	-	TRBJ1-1	CASTRDTLNTEAFF	TGTGCCAGCACTCGGGACACCCTGAACACTGAAGCTTTCTTT
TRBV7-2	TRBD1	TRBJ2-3	CASSLIGQASTDTQYF	TGTGCCAGCAGCTTGATAGGACAGGCTAGCACAGATACGCAGTATTTT
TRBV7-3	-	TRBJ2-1	CASSLTASSGVSYNEQFF	TGTGCCAGCAGCTTAACCGCGTCATCGGGGGTCTCCTACAATGAGCAGTTCTTC
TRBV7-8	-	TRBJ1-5	CASSLADRDQPQHF	TGTGCCAGCAGCTTAGCGGACAGAGATCAGCCCCAGCATTTT
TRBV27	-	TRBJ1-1	CASSLGGGTEAFF	TGTGCCAGCAGTTTGGGGGGAGGCACTGAAGCTTTCTTT
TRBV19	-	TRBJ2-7	CASSIVPLSYEQYF	TGTGCCAGTAGTATAGTCCCCCTCTCCTACGAGCAGTACTTC
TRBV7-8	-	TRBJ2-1	CASSLDRVNEQFF	TGTGCCAGCAGCTTAGATCGGGTCAATGAGCAGTTCTTC
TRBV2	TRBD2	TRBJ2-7	CASRAQGGRQGYEQYF	TGTGCCAGCAGGGCTCAGGGCGGGAGACAAGGCTACGAGCAGTACTTC
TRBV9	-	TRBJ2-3	CASSVSEGRYYTDTQYF	TGTGCCAGCAGCGTCTCAGAGGGCAGGTACTACACAGATACGCAGTATTTT